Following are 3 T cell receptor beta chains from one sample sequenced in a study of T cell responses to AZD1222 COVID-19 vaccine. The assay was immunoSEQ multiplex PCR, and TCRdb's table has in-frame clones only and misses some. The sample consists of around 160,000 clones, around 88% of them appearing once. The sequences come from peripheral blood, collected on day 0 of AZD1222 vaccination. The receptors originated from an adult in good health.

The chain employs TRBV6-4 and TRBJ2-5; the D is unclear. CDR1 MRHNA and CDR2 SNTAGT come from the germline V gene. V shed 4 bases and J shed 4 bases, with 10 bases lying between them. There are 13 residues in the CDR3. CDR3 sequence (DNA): TGTGCCAGCAGTGCCGGGCCAGGAGAGACCCAGTACTTC. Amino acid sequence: CASSAGPGETQYF.

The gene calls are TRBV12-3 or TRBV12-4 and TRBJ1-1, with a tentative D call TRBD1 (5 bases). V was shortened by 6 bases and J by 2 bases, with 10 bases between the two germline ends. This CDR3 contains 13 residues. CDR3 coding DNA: TGTGCCAGCAGGGGGCTGTCAAACACTGAAGCTTTCTTT. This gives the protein CASRGLSNTEAFF.

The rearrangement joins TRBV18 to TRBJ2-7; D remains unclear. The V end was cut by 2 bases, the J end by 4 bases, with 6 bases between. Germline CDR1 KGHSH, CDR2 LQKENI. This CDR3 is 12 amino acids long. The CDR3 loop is CASSPIQYEQYF. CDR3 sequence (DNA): TGTGCCAGCTCACCAATTCAGTACGAGCAGTACTTC.